This section outlines one TCR beta chain sequence together with its context. The sample belongs to a study of blood T cell repertoires in COVID-19. Study summary: The United States, Italy and Spain were the sources of the acute and convalescent COVID-19 samples. PBMCs, B-cell-depleted T cells, or T cells were the source of the cDNA or gDNA that made up the material.

Original analysis: How many nucleated cells were present was estimated from reference gene primer amplification. Assay: immunoSEQ multiplex PCR; the TCRdb copy retains only in-frame clones and omits some. For V, J and clone size, that table is used; D and trimming come from the DNA. The data show about 190,000 clones, with around 83% seen just once and roughly 2.9% held by the top ten. The sample was peripheral blood. This TCR was recovered from a man aged 50 to 60 with active or convalescent COVID-19.

The CDR3 DNA sequence: TGTGCCAGCAGTTACGACAGCTTCGGGGAGCTGTTTTTT. Its protein is CASSYDSFGELFF. The V call is TRBV6-5, the J call TRBJ2-2; perhaps TRBD1 as D (5 bases). The CDR3 sequence is 13 residues long. V was clipped by 2 bases and J by 7 bases, with 8 bases between them. Germline loops: CDR1 MNHEY, CDR2 SVGAGI.